This T cell receptor beta chain was sequenced during a study of T cells expressing NK-cell markers. Across the whole study: There were seven HCMV-seropositive donors and one seronegative donor among the eight sequenced.

TCRdb re-called the 5' RACE reads; every CDR3 protein appears as one record, without DNA. The sample totals some 390,000 distinct CDR3 sequences. This CDR3 contains 19 residues. Germline values: CDR1 SGHVS, CDR2 FQNEAQ. Study findings and constraints: Dominant NKG2C+ clonotypes made up roughly 1.0-7.5% of CD8+ T cells in roughly 6 donors. Clones of NKG2C+ T cells that had expanded were of unclear HCMV specificity.

A word on this clonotype: Its specificity is not known.

The V call is TRBV7-8, the J call TRBJ2-3; TCRdb selects TRBD2, and the lack of DNA leaves this call unchecked. The receptor was derived from a woman aged 50 to 60 in good health. Sequencing used blood T cells: a sorted CD56 or NKG2C T cell subset, CD4+ or CD8+ T cells, or bulk PBMC T cells (not recorded which). This CDR3 reads CASSSYSLPGLGVGDTQYF.